Only a few counts were recorded for the clone carrying this T cell receptor beta chain. The target antigen is unknown. Individuals with alopecia areata gave both lesional scalp punch biopsies and peripheral blood for collection. This record belongs to a study of CD8+ T cells in alopecia areata. The overall study: Tofacitinib administration persisted for 6 to 18 months, succeeded by 6 months off drug. Study conclusions and caveats: Unlike in mice, where it was clearer, TCR sharing across patients was less clear, possibly HLA-related.

CDR1 and CDR2 from the germline V gene are SQVTM and ANQGSEA. V dropped 3 bases and J dropped 1 base, with 15 bases sitting between them. The CDR3 is 15 residues long. Investigators isolated RNA and reverse transcribed it into cDNA to act as the sequencing template. Measured with immunoSEQ multiplex PCR; TCRdb has only the in-frame clones, and not every one. Here the sample spans more than 95,000 clones, about two fifths being singletons. The receptor's source is a human donor with alopecia areata. The sample was CD4+ T cells sorted from blood. V usage is TRBV29-1 and J usage is TRBJ2-5; possibly TRBD2 for D (5 bases). CDR3 sequence: CSVEIRGLLQETQYF. The CDR3 DNA is TGCAGCGTTGAGATCCGCGGGCTTCTCCAAGAGACCCAGTACTTC.